This T cell receptor (beta chain) was retrieved from a study of blood T cell repertoires in COVID-19. For the study at large: T cells, B-cell-depleted T cells, or PBMCs provided the cDNA or gDNA that served as material.

The data were produced by immunoSEQ multiplex PCR, yet TCRdb's version contains in-frame clones alone and is incomplete. Found here are about 310,000 clones, roughly 84% of them singletons; the top ten hold 1%. The length of the CDR3 is 16 residues. With 6 bases clipped from V and 4 bases from J, the junction kept 12 bases outside the gene matches. Germline lookup yields CDR1 SNHLY and CDR2 FYNNEI. Input material: peripheral blood. The TCR originated in a man in his fifties or sixties with active or convalescent COVID-19. The chain is built from TRBV2 and TRBJ2-1; TRBD2 matches 7 bases. CDR3 residues: CASRGLGGVIYNEQFF. CDR3 DNA sequence: TGTGCCAGCAGAGGTCTGGGGGGGGTTATTTACAATGAGCAGTTCTTC.